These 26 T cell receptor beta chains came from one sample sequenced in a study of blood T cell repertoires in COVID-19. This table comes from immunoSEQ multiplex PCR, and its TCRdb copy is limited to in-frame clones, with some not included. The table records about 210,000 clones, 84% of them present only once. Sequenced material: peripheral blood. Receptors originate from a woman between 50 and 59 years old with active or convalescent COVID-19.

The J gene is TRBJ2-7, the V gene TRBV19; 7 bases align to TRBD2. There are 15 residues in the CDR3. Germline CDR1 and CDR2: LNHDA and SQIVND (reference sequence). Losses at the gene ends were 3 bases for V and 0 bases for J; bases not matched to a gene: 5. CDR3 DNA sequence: TGTGCCAGTAGTATTGGCGGGAGTGCCTCCTACGAGCAGTACTTC. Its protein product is CASSIGGSASYEQYF.

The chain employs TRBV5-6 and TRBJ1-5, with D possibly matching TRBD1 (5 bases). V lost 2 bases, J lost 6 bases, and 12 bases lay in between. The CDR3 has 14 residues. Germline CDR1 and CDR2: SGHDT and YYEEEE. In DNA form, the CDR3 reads TGTGCCAGCAGCTTAGGGAGGGGTGGTCAGCCCCAGCATTTT. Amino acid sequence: CASSLGRGGQPQHF.

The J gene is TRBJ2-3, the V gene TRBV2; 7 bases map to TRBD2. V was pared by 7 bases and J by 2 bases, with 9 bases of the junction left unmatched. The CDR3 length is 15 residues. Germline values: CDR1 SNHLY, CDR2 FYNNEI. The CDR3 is CASTGRETDTDTQYF. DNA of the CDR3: TGTGCCAGCACGGGGAGGGAGACGGACACAGATACGCAGTATTTT.

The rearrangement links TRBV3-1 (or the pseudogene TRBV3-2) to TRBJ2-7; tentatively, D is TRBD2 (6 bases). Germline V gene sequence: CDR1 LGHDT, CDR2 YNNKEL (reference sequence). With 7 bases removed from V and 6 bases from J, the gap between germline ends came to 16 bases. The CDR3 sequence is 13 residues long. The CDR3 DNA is TGTGCCAGCATGGGCGGGAAGATCTCCGAGCAGTACTTC. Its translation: CASMGGKISEQYF.

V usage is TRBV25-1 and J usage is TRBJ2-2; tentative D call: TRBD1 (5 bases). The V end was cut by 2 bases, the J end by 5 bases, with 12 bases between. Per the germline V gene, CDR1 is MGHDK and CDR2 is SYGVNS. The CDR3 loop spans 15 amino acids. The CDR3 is CASSEPGFLTGELFF. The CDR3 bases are TGTGCCAGCAGTGAACCAGGGTTTCTAACCGGGGAGCTGTTTTTT.

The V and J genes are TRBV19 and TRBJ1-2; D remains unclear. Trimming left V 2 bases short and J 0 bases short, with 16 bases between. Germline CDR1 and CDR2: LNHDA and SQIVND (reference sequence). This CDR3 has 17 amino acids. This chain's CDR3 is CASSIQIPVASNYGYTF. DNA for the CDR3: TGTGCCAGTAGTATACAGATCCCAGTAGCTTCTAACTATGGCTACACCTTC.

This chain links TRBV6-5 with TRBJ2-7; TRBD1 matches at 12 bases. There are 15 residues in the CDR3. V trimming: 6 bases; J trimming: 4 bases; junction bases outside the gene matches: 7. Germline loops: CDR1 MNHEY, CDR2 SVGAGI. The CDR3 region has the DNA TGTGCCAGCAGATCGGGACAGGGGGCGGTATACGAGCAGTACTTC. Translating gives CASRSGQGAVYEQYF.

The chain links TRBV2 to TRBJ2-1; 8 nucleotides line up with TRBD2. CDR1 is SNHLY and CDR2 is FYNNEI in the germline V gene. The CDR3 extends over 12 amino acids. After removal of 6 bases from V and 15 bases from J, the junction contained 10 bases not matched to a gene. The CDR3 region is CASSGTRGEGFF. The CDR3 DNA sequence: TGTGCCAGCAGCGGGACTAGGGGAGAGGGGTTCTTC.

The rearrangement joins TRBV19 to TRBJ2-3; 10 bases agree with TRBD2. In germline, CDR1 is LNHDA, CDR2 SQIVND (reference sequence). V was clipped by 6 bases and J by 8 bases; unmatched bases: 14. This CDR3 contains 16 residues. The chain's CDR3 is CASSDLAGVRGGTQYF. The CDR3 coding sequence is TGTGCCAGTAGCGACCTAGCGGGAGTGCGGGGGGGTACGCAGTATTTT.

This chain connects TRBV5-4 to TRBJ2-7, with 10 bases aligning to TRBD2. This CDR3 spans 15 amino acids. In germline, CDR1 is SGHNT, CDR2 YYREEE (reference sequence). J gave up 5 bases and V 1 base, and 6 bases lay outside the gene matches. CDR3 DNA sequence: TGTGCCAGCAGCTTGAAGGCTAGCGGGAGCCACGAGCAGTACTTC. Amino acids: CASSLKASGSHEQYF.

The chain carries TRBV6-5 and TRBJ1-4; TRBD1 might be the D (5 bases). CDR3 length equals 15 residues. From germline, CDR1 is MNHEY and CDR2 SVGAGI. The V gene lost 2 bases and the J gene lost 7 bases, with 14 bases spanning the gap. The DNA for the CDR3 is TGTGCCAGCAGTTACAGGCCGTGGACACCTGAAAAACTGTTTTTT. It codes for CASSYRPWTPEKLFF.

The CDR3 is CATSRDRRQGNDIQYF. In DNA form, the CDR3 reads TGTGCCACCAGCAGAGATCGGCGACAGGGGAATGACATTCAGTACTTC. The V and J genes are TRBV15 and TRBJ2-4; 8 bases line up with TRBD1. The CDR3 spans 16 residues. The V segment lost 0 bases and the J segment 8 bases; nucleotides outside the gene matches: 9. Germline V lookup: CDR1 LNHNV, CDR2 YYDKDF (reference sequence).

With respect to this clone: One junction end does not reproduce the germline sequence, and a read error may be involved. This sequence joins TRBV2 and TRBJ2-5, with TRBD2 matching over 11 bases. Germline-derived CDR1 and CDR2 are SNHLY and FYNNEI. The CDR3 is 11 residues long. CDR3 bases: TGTGCCAGCAGGGGGACTAGCGGCCGGGACTTC. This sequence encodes CASRGTSGRDF. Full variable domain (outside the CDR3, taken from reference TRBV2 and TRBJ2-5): EPEVTQTPSHQVTQMGQEVILRCVPISNHLYFYWYRQILGQKVEFLVSFYNNEISEKSEIFDDQFSVERPDGSNFTLKIRSTKLEDSAMYFCASRGTSGRDFGPGTRLLVL.

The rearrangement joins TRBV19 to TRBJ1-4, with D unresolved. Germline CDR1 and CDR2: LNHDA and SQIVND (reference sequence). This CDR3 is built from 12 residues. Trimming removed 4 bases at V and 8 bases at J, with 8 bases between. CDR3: CASSRAGEKLFF. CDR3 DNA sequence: TGTGCCAGTAGTAGGGCAGGAGAAAAACTGTTTTTT.

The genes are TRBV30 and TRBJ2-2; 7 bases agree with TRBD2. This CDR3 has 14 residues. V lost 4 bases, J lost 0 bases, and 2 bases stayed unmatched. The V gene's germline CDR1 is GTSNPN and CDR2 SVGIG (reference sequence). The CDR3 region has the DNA TGTGCCTGGAAAGGACTAGCGAACACCGGGGAGCTGTTTTTT. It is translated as CAWKGLANTGELFF.

The CDR3 region is CASSTGGSQPQHF. Written as DNA, the CDR3 is TGTGCCAGCAGTACAGGGGGCAGTCAGCCCCAGCATTTT. V gene TRBV2 combines with J gene TRBJ1-5, with 9 bases that match TRBD1. CDR1 and CDR2 from the germline V gene are SNHLY and FYNNEI. The CDR3 covers 13 residues. The V segment lost 5 bases and the J segment 6 bases; nucleotides outside the gene matches: 2. Full variable domain (missing parts from reference TRBV2 and TRBJ1-5): EPEVTQTPSHQVTQMGQEVILRCVPISNHLYFYWYRQILGQKVEFLVSFYNNEISEKSEIFDDQFSVERPDGSNFTLKIRSTKLEDSAMYFCASSTGGSQPQHFGDGTRLSIL.

The CDR3 here is CASSSGSSGNTIYF. The DNA of the CDR3 is TGTGCCAGCAGTTCCGGGAGCTCTGGAAACACCATATATTTT. V usage is TRBV6-5 and J usage is TRBJ1-3, with D hard to call. The CDR3 sequence is 14 residues long. The V and J ends lost 4 bases and 0 bases respectively, with 7 bases between them. Germline V gene sequence: CDR1 MNHEY, CDR2 SVGAGI.

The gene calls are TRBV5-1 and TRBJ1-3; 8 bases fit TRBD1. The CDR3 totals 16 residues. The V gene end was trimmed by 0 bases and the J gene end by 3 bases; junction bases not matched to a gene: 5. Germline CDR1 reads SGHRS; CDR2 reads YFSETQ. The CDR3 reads CASSLDQGAIGNTIYF. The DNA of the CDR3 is TGCGCCAGCAGCTTGGACCAGGGGGCGATTGGAAACACCATATATTTT. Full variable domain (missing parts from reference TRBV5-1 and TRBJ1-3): KAGVTQTPRYLIKTRGQQVTLSCSPISGHRSVSWYQQTPGQGLQFLFEYFSETQRNKGNFPGRFSGRQFSNSRSEMNVSTLELGDSALYLCASSLDQGAIGNTIYFGEGSWLTVV.

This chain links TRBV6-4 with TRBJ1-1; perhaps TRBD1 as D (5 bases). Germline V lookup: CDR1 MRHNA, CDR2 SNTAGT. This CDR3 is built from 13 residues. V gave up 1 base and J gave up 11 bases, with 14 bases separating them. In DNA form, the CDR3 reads TGTGCCAGCAGTGACTGGGGACCCGGGGGGGCTTTCTTT. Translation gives CASSDWGPGGAFF.

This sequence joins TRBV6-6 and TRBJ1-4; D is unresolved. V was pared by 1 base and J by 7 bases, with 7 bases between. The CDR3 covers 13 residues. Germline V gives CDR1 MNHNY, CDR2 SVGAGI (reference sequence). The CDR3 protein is CASSYLFSEKLFF. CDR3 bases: TGTGCCAGCAGTTACTTATTCAGTGAAAAACTGTTTTTT.

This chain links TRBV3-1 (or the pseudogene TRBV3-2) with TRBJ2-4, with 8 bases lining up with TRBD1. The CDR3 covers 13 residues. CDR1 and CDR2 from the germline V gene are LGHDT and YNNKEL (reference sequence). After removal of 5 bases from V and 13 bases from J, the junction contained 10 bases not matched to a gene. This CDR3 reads CASSGGTGVNQYF. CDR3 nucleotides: TGTGCCAGCAGCGGTGGGACAGGCGTGAACCAGTACTTC.

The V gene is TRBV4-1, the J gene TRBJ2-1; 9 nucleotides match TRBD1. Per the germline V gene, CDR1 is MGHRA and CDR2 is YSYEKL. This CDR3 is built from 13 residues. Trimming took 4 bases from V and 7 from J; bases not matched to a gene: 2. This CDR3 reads CASSPGQGNEQFF. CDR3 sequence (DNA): TGCGCCAGCAGCCCCGGACAGGGGAATGAGCAGTTCTTC.

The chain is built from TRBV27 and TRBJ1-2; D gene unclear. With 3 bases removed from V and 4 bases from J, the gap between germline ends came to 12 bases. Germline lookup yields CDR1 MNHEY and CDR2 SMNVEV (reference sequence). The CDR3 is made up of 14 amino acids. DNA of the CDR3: TGTGCCAGCAGTTTGGCGGGAGGAAGCTATGGCTACACCTTC. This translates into CASSLAGGSYGYTF.

CDR3 residues: CASSSARTSGYNEQFF. The CDR3 DNA sequence: TGTGCCAGCAGCTCCGCTCGGACTAGCGGATACAATGAGCAGTTCTTC. The chain has TRBV7-2 and TRBJ2-1; 10 nucleotides line up with TRBD2. Germline V gene lookup returns CDR1 SGHTA and CDR2 FQGNSA. The CDR3 has 16 residues. The V segment lost 4 bases and the J segment 4 bases; nucleotides outside the gene matches: 7.

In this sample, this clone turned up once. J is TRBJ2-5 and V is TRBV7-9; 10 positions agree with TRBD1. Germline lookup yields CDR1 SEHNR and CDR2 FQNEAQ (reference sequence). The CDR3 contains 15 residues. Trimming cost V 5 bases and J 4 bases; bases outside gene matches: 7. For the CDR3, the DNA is TGTGCCAGCAGCCCGGGGACAGGGGCGGGAGAGACCCAGTACTTC. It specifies CASSPGTGAGETQYF. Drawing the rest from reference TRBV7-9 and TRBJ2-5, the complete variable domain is DTGVSQNPRHKITKRGQNVTFRCDPISEHNRLYWYRQTLGQGPEFLTYFQNEAQLEKSRLLSDRFSAERPKGSFSTLEIQRTEQGDSAMYLCASSPGTGAGETQYFGPGTRLLVL.

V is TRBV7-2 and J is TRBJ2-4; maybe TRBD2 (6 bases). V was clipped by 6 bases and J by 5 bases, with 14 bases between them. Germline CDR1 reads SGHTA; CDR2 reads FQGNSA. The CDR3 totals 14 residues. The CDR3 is CASRQTSRQNIQYF. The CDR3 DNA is TGTGCCAGCAGGCAGACTAGTCGCCAAAACATTCAGTACTTC.